Shown below are 10 T cell receptor beta chains from a single sample sequenced in a study of T cells in Graves' hyperthyroidism and ophthalmopathy. RNA transcripts were the template for amplifying TCR beta CDR3 regions. HTBI primers were the set used in a first-round RT-PCR of the TCR CDR3. TCRdb ran MiXCR on the multiplex PCR reads and lists one entry per CDR3 protein. The sample lists 750,000 to 900,000 distinct CDR3 sequences, 35% to 40% seen once, with roughly 8.3% in the top ten. Specimen: blood. Source of these receptors: a man aged 18 to 29 with Graves' hyperthyroidism.

The V call is TRBV2, the J call TRBJ2-2, with TRBD2 as a possible D gene (5 bases). Germline loops: CDR1 SNHLY, CDR2 FYNNEI. V lost 8 bases and J 6 bases, leaving 19 bases between the germline ends. The CDR3 length is 15 residues. As DNA, the CDR3 is TGTGCCAGCGTAAAGGCCGGGGATGACGCCGGGGAGCTGTTTTTT. Residues: CASVKAGDDAGELFF.

This clonotype appeared many times. This rearrangement joins TRBV25-1 to TRBJ1-6, with D possibly matching TRBD1 (5 bases). CDR3 length equals 14 residues. Germline lookup yields CDR1 MGHDK and CDR2 SYGVNS. Trimming shortened V by 6 bases and J by 6 bases, and 12 bases separated the two germline ends. Here the CDR3 reads CASRLQGGNSPLHF. CDR3 bases: TGTGCCAGCAGGTTGCAGGGAGGTAATTCACCCCTCCACTTT.

This clonotype has ten or more counts. The chain carries TRBV20-1 and TRBJ1-5; D is unresolved. This CDR3 is 13 amino acids long. The germline V and J ends were trimmed by 6 bases and 0 bases, with 9 bases remaining between them. Germline V gene sequence: CDR1 DFQATT, CDR2 SNEGSKA (reference sequence). CDR3 in amino acids: CSALTGSNQPQHF. CDR3 DNA: TGCAGTGCCCTGACCGGTAGCAATCAGCCCCAGCATTTT.

This clonotype has ten or more counts. CDR3 residues: CASSEATEVYGYTF. The CDR3, as DNA: TGCGCCAGCAGTGAGGCGACAGAGGTCTATGGCTACACCTTC. The J gene is TRBJ1-2, the V gene TRBV10-2, with D possibly matching TRBD1 (5 bases). Germline values: CDR1 WSHSY, CDR2 SAAADI. The V and J ends lost 2 bases and 4 bases respectively, with 11 bases between them. This CDR3 is built from 14 residues.

The rearrangement links TRBV19 to TRBJ2-2, with D tentatively TRBD2 (5 bases). The CDR3 runs 16 residues. The V end lost 5 bases, the J end lost 5 bases, and 18 bases lay between the germline ends. Germline V gene lookup returns CDR1 LNHDA and CDR2 SQIVND (reference sequence). CDR3 DNA: TGTGCCAGTAGTCCCCCGGCAGCGGCTGTGACCGGGGAGCTGTTTTTT. Translated: CASSPPAAAVTGELFF. Based on the CDR3 plus reference TRBV19 and TRBJ2-2, the full variable domain is DGGITQSPKYLFRKEGQNVTLSCEQNLNHDAMYWYRQDPGQGLRLIYYSQIVNDFQKGDIAEGYSVSREKKESFPLTVTSAQKNPTAFYLCASSPPAAAVTGELFFGEGSRLTVL.

This chain links TRBV7-8 with TRBJ2-7, with TRBD1 matching 10 bases. This CDR3 spans 18 amino acids. CDR1 and CDR2 (germline): SGHVS, FQNEAQ. V lost 0 bases to trimming and J lost 3 bases; unmatched junction nucleotides: 11. DNA of the CDR3: TGTGCCAGCAGCTTAGCTGCGGCCGGGACAGGGGCGGACTACGAGCAGTACTTC. This codes for CASSLAAAGTGADYEQYF.

This clonotype has only a few counts. The chain is built from TRBV20-1 and TRBJ1-5, with a weak D call TRBD1 (6 bases). Germline V gene data show CDR1 as DFQATT and CDR2 as SNEGSKA (reference sequence). V shed 5 bases and J shed 5 bases, with 16 bases lying between them. This CDR3 has 14 amino acids. CDR3 loop: CSAGKQGIDQPQHF. The CDR3 DNA follows: TGCAGTGCTGGGAAGCAGGGGATAGATCAGCCCCAGCATTTT.

The rearrangement uses TRBV7-8 and TRBJ1-2, with 7 bases fitting TRBD1. The CDR3 covers 13 residues. V lost 3 bases, J lost 8 bases, and 6 bases stayed unmatched. CDR1 and CDR2 (germline): SGHVS, FQNEAQ. The CDR3 bases are TGTGCCAGCAGCTTGGACAGGATAGAGGGCTACACCTTC. Protein: CASSLDRIEGYTF.

CDR3 sequence: CSVLSDRSYNEAFF. Here the CDR3 DNA reads TGCAGCGTGTTATCGGACAGGTCGTACAATGAAGCTTTCTTT. The chain carries TRBV29-1 and TRBJ1-1; TRBD1 matches 7 bases. Unmatched junction bases numbered 14, after V lost 6 bases and J lost 7 bases. This CDR3 is built from 14 residues. CDR1 and CDR2 from the germline V gene are SQVTM and ANQGSEA. The variable domain in full, completed from reference TRBV29-1 and TRBJ1-1, reads SAVISQKPSRDICQRGTSLTIQCQVDSQVTMMFWYRQQPGQSLTLIATANQGSEATYESGFVIDKFPISRPNLTFSTLTVSNMSPEDSSIYLCSVLSDRSYNEAFFGQGTRLTVV.

V and J are TRBV7-2 and TRBJ1-5; possibly TRBD1 for D (6 bases). V was shortened by 5 bases and J by 14 bases, with 22 bases between the two germline ends. The CDR3 totals 14 residues. Germline CDR1 SGHTA, CDR2 FQGNSA. In DNA, the CDR3 is TGTGCCAGCAGCATCGGACTAGGGGGTTTGTACGAGCATTTT. It encodes CASSIGLGGLYEHF. Based on the CDR3 plus reference TRBV7-2 and TRBJ1-5, the full variable domain is GAGVSQSPSNKVTEKGKDVELRCDPISGHTALYWYRQSLGQGLEFLIYFQGNSAPDKSGLPSDRFSAERTGGSVSTLTIQRTQQEDSAVYLCASSIGLGGLYEHFGDGTRLSIL.